The clone carrying this T cell receptor (beta chain) was seen a few times. Its antigen is as yet unknown. The entry originates in a study of radiotherapy plus CTLA-4 blockade in lung cancer. The table came from immunoSEQ multiplex PCR; TCRdb's copy has only in-frame clones and leaves some out. Among 50,000 to 60,000 clones listed, around 79% were seen once. General observations from the study: Researchers report tumor-derived TCR clones expanding in blood after radiotherapy plus ipilimumab. Early blood T cell clone changes and increased post-radiation serum interferon-beta were reportedly the strongest response predictors.

This CDR3 region has 14 residues. The germline V gene encodes CDR1 KGHSH and CDR2 LQKENI. Trimming took off 8 bases at V and 2 bases at J, with 13 bases between the two ends. The source material was peripheral blood, sampled from a patient treated with radiotherapy plus ipilimumab. The V call is TRBV18, the J call TRBJ1-5; D might be TRBD1 (6 bases). The receptor was isolated from a human donor with non-small cell lung cancer who had a complete response to radiotherapy plus ipilimumab. CDR3 sequence: CASAVGGGNQPQHF. The CDR3 DNA reads TGTGCCAGCGCTGTAGGGGGAGGCAATCAGCCCCAGCATTTT.